This T cell receptor (beta chain) was captured in a study of graft-versus-host responses after intestinal transplantation. Responders (approximately 200,000, CFSE-labeled) met approximately 200,000 stimulators that were irradiated and violet-dye-labeled. After the reaction, the investigators sorted the proliferating CFSE-low CD3+CD4+ and CD3+CD8+ responders. Repertoires were generated with immunoSEQ multiplex PCR, while TCRdb's copy carries only in-frame clones and drops some. The sample includes 13,000 to 15,000 clones, about 34% of them seen just once. The CDR3 length is 15 residues. Germline CDR1 MNHEY, CDR2 SMNVEV (reference sequence). After removal of 6 bases from V and 3 bases from J, the junction contained 8 bases not matched to a gene.

Sequenced material: alloreactive CD8+ T cells from a mixed lymphocyte reaction culture, taken before intestinal transplant. The subset here: CFSE-low proliferating T cells sorted from roughly six-day pre-transplant mixed lymphocyte reaction (GvH or HvG direction). The V call is TRBV27, the J call TRBJ2-7, with TRBD2 matching 10 bases. This receptor was identified in a human patient who received an intestinal transplant. CDR3: CASSPAASGGYEQYF. In DNA, the CDR3 is TGTGCCAGCAGCCCCGCGGCTAGCGGGGGCTACGAGCAGTACTTC.